These T cell receptor beta chains were read from a single sample in a study of blood T cell repertoires in COVID-19. Some clones are missing from TCRdb's copy, which holds only in-frame ones; the method was immunoSEQ multiplex PCR. The table lists approximately 150,000 clones, 80% of them singletons. Sequencing input: peripheral blood. The receptors shown here come from a woman in her 50s with acute or convalescent COVID-19. The CDR3 runs from the conserved cysteine through the conserved F or W. D genes are given only for firm matches. A clone size is listed for some rows: how often the clone was seen (once, few, many), or a class if it is expanded.

d_call,j_call,v_call,clone_size,cdr3_nt,cdr3_aa
.,TRBJ1-1,TRBV2,.,TGTGCCAGCAGTTTGGGGACACCCGGGACATCTAACACTGAAGCTTTCTTT,CASSLGTPGTSNTEAFF
TRBD1,TRBJ2-5,TRBV30,.,TGTGCCTGGAGTAATGGGCAGGGGGTCCAAGAGACCCAGTACTTC,CAWSNGQGVQETQYF
.,TRBJ1-2,TRBV6-6,once,TGTGCCAGCAGTTACGTGGGAGAGATCTCCTATGGCTACACCTTC,CASSYVGEISYGYTF
TRBD1,TRBJ1-2,TRBV5-6,.,TGTGCCAGCAGCGGGACAGGAGACTTCTATGGCTACACCTTC,CASSGTGDFYGYTF
.,TRBJ2-1,TRBV9,.,TGTGCCAGCAGCGTAGGGGCAGGTACGTCAAATGAGCAGTTCTTC,CASSVGAGTSNEQFF
TRBD1,TRBJ1-2,TRBV6-4,.,TGTGCCAGCAGTGACCCGGGACAGGGGACCCAATACTATGGCTACACCTTC,CASSDPGQGTQYYGYTF
.,TRBJ2-7,TRBV19,.,TGTGCCAGTAGCGACCGGGGTCGCGACGAGCAGTACTTC,CASSDRGRDEQYF
TRBD1,TRBJ1-5,TRBV2,.,TGTGCCAGCAAAGACAGGGCAGGGGATCAGCCCCAGCATTTT,CASKDRAGDQPQHF
TRBD1,TRBJ2-5,TRBV6-1,.,TGTGCCAGCAGTGAAGGGAACAGGGGGCATCAAAAGTACTTC,CASSEGNRGHQKYF
.,TRBJ2-1,TRBV5-5,.,TGTGCCAGCAGCTTGGTTGGGCCATCCCTAAATGAGCAGTTCTTC,CASSLVGPSLNEQFF
.,TRBJ1-4,TRBV19,.,TGTGCCAGTAGCGGGGGGACTGATGAAAAACTGTTTTTT,CASSGGTDEKLFF
.,TRBJ2-3,TRBV29-1,.,TGCAGCGTTGTTGGCGGCCTCACAGATACGCAGTATTTT,CSVVGGLTDTQYF
TRBD1,TRBJ1-5,TRBV24-1,.,TGTGCCACCAGTGGCCTAGACAGGGACGAAGGTCCCCAGCATTTT,CATSGLDRDEGPQHF
TRBD2,TRBJ2-3,TRBV19,.,TGTGCCAGTAGCTCGCGGGGGGGGTATACAGATACGCAGTATTTT,CASSSRGGYTDTQYF
.,TRBJ2-7,TRBV7-8,.,TGTGCCAGCCCCAAAGTTGGCAGGGGAGACGAGCAGTACTTC,CASPKVGRGDEQYF
TRBD1,TRBJ1-6,TRBV2,few,TGTGCCAGTTCGACCGGGACAGGATATAATTCACCCCTCCACTTT,CASSTGTGYNSPLHF
.,TRBJ2-3,TRBV14,.,TGTGCCAGCAGCACCTTACTGGGCAGCACAGATACGCAGTATTTT,CASSTLLGSTDTQYF
.,TRBJ1-3,TRBV5-1,.,TGCGCCAGCAGCGAGATGACAGAAAACACCATATATTTT,CASSEMTENTIYF
TRBD1,TRBJ1-1,TRBV19,.,TGTGCCAGTAGTCGGACAGGACAGAACACTGAAGCTTTCTTT,CASSRTGQNTEAFF
.,TRBJ1-6,TRBV5-6,.,TGTGCCAGCAGTTTCGGGACACCTAATTCACCCCTCCACTTT,CASSFGTPNSPLHF
.,TRBJ1-6,TRBV21-1,.,TGTGCCAGCAGCAATACCTGCGACCCCCTTAACCGAGCGGCTCATTCACCCCTCCACTTT,CASSNTCDPLNRAAHSPLHF
TRBD2,TRBJ2-7,TRBV5-4,.,TGTGCCAGCAGCCCATTCCCAACTAGCGGGGGTGCCTACGAGCAGTACTTC,CASSPFPTSGGAYEQYF
TRBD1,TRBJ1-1,TRBV6-5,.,TGTGCCAGCAGGGGACAGGGGGCTGAAGCTTTCTTT,CASRGQGAEAFF
.,TRBJ1-6,TRBV11-2,.,TGTGCCAGCAGCGAGGGAGTTCGCTCACCCCTCCACTTT,CASSEGVRSPLHF
.,TRBJ1-4,TRBV5-1,.,TGCGCCAGCAGCCTGCAGGGTTCGGGCGAAAAACTGTTTTTT,CASSLQGSGEKLFF
TRBD1,TRBJ2-7,TRBV7-8,.,TGTGCCAGCAGCGGGGGGTCGGGACAGGGGTTAAGGGAGCAGTACTTC,CASSGGSGQGLREQYF
TRBD1,TRBJ2-7,TRBV27,.,TGTGCCAGCAGTTCTCCGGGACAGGCAGCCTACGAGCAGTACTTC,CASSSPGQAAYEQYF
.,TRBJ1-1,TRBV19,.,TGTGCCAGTAGCTACGGGATTTCTGAAGCTTTCTTT,CASSYGISEAFF
TRBD2,TRBJ2-3,TRBV9,.,TGTGCCAGCAGCGCGACTAGCGGGGGGTTGGATACAGATACGCAGTATTTT,CASSATSGGLDTDTQYF
.,TRBJ1-2,TRBV25-1,.,TGTGCCAGCAGTGAACAAGCCCTCTACACCTTC,CASSEQALYTF
.,TRBJ1-2,TRBV12-5,.,TGTGCTAGTGGTTTAGGATCCGGGATCCATGGCTACACCTTC,CASGLGSGIHGYTF
TRBD1,TRBJ1-5,TRBV19,few,TGTGCCAGTACCTATAACAGGGGAGAGCCCCAGCATTTT,CASTYNRGEPQHF
TRBD2,TRBJ2-7,TRBV30,.,TGTGCCTGGAGTAGAGGCGGGAGCTCCTACGAGCAGTACTTC,CAWSRGGSSYEQYF
.,TRBJ1-3,TRBV7-8,.,TGTGCCAGCAGCCCCCTCGGGGGGGCTTACTCTGGAAACACCATATATTTT,CASSPLGGAYSGNTIYF
.,TRBJ1-2,TRBV7-9,.,TGTGCCAGCAGCTTATCGATTCTCAGAAACTATGGCTACACCTTC,CASSLSILRNYGYTF
.,TRBJ2-7,TRBV19,.,TGTGCCAGTAGTATTCTCGGTCAGGCCTACGAGCAGTACTTC,CASSILGQAYEQYF
TRBD1,TRBJ1-4,TRBV19,few,TGTGCCACCCGATCAACAGGGGGTAAACGAAAACTGTTTTTT,CATRSTGGKRKLFF
TRBD1,TRBJ1-2,TRBV18,.,TGTGCCAGCTCAGGCGGGACAGGGGAATCCTCCTATGGCTACACCTTC,CASSGGTGESSYGYTF